The sequence of this TCR beta chain was determined in a study of spatial heterogeneity in lung cancer. Study-wide context: Detected beta-chain sequences consistently exceeded alpha-chain sequences. Overall study results and limits: Tracking of tumor mutation counts was seen in expanded intratumoral alpha and beta TCR counts. Estimated TCR-seq coverage of tumor T cells was only about 7% for alpha chains. For beta chains, the corresponding estimate was roughly 12%.

Germline CDR1 SGHRS, CDR2 YFSETQ. The CDR3 extends over 16 amino acids. V was cut by 0 bases and J by 0 bases, with 7 bases left in between. This clonotype was observed a handful of times. Its antigen is not identified. As for time point: sample taken at primary tumor resection. 72 TRACERx patients with early, untreated non-small cell lung cancer donated samples. Unsorted whole RNA from tumor, nontumor lung or frozen PBMC underwent sequencing. TCRdb re-analysed the 5' RACE reads in MiXCR, keeping a single row per CDR3 protein. There are around 100,000 distinct CDR3 sequences in the sample; nearly 4.5% occur only once, and over 20% lies in the top ten.

The sequencing used lung tumor tissue, collected at surgery. V gene TRBV5-1 combines with J gene TRBJ2-6; D not certain. The TCR was taken from a male donor with early-stage non-small cell lung cancer. The CDR3 loop is CASSLDTRSGANVLTF. Here the CDR3 DNA reads TGCGCCAGCAGCTTGGATACGCGCTCTGGGGCCAACGTCCTGACTTTC.